This T cell receptor beta chain was sequenced for a study of cytomegalovirus exposure and HLA in healthy donors. Study conclusions and caveats: Analyses of presence/absence relied on an assumption of roughly uniform sequencing depth across donors.

Both 60 Vbeta primers and 13 Jbeta primers went into the PCR. Sequencing was performed with immunoSEQ multiplex PCR; in TCRdb, only in-frame clones are kept and a portion is missing. Here the sample spans under 200,000 clones, approximately 77% being singletons. CDR3 length equals 16 residues. The germline gives CDR1 SGHNT, CDR2 YYREEE (reference sequence). V was clipped by 4 bases and J by 2 bases; unmatched bases: 4. The donors comprised healthy bone marrow donors. In its sample, this clone was seen a few times. Its antigen is unidentified. The chain recombines TRBV5-4 with TRBJ2-3; 13 bases align to TRBD2. What was sequenced was PBMCs. The sequence derives from a man younger than 35 in good health and CMV-seronegative. In DNA form, the CDR3 reads TGTGCCAGCAGCCAACTAGCGGGAGGGTACACAGATACGCAGTATTTT. Amino acid sequence: CASSQLAGGYTDTQYF.